The rows below give T cell receptor beta chains drawn from one sample of a study of shared clonotypes between healthy human individuals. Libraries were prepared by immunoSEQ multiplex PCR; TCRdb keeps only in-frame clonotypes and omits some of them. The table lists under 2,500,000 clones, roughly 95% of them singletons, with approximately 0.13% in the top ten. The sample consisted of naive CD4+ T cells sorted from blood. The receptors were sampled from a man younger than 35 in good health. The CDR3 runs from the conserved cysteine through the conserved F or W. A row's size may be missing; if present it is once, few, many or a size class.

V gene: TRBV5-1
J gene: TRBJ2-7
clone size: .
CDR3 protein: CASSLVASGSHEQYF

V gene: TRBV7-2
J gene: TRBJ2-7
clone size: once
CDR3 protein: CASSPQSGDWYEQYF

V gene: TRBV27
J gene: TRBJ1-2
clone size: .
CDR3 protein: CASSPRAGTNYGYTF

V gene: TRBV28
J gene: TRBJ1-2
clone size: .
CDR3 protein: CASSSIGGQGARYGYTF

V gene: TRBV29-1
J gene: TRBJ2-5
clone size: .
CDR3 protein: CSVEEWWQAGAPRQETQYF

V gene: TRBV2
J gene: TRBJ1-2
clone size: .
CDR3 protein: CASRERPGVNYGYTF

V gene: TRBV10-3
J gene: TRBJ1-1
clone size: .
CDR3 protein: CAISPYSFNTEAFF

V gene: TRBV10-3
J gene: TRBJ2-7
clone size: .
CDR3 protein: CAISKDYEQYF

V gene: TRBV9
J gene: TRBJ2-4
clone size: once
CDR3 protein: CASSVGSGTGWDIQYF

V gene: TRBV7-2
J gene: TRBJ2-7
clone size: once
CDR3 protein: CASSLGSGGSKAYEQYF

V gene: TRBV11-2
J gene: TRBJ1-4
clone size: .
CDR3 protein: CASRETGNSNEKLFF

V gene: TRBV11-2
J gene: TRBJ1-1
clone size: .
CDR3 protein: CASSLDRAAEAFF

V gene: TRBV7-9
J gene: TRBJ2-7
clone size: .
CDR3 protein: CASSPSGGVWYEQYF

V gene: TRBV6-5
J gene: TRBJ2-3
clone size: .
CDR3 protein: CASRETSGRTDTQYF

V gene: TRBV18
J gene: TRBJ2-1
clone size: .
CDR3 protein: CASSPPLAGGRQTFVNEQFF

V gene: TRBV6-1
J gene: TRBJ1-5
clone size: .
CDR3 protein: CASSDTWNQPQHF

V gene: TRBV25-1
J gene: TRBJ2-7
clone size: .
CDR3 protein: CASGRGWYEQYF

V gene: TRBV7-6
J gene: TRBJ2-7
clone size: .
CDR3 protein: CASSLAGTGHYEQYF

V gene: TRBV6-1
J gene: TRBJ1-2
clone size: .
CDR3 protein: CASRKRGHGYTF

V gene: TRBV30
J gene: TRBJ2-5
clone size: once
CDR3 protein: CAWSLITQETQYF

V gene: TRBV10-2
J gene: TRBJ2-1
clone size: .
CDR3 protein: CASSEINRGWNEQFF

V gene: TRBV29-1
J gene: TRBJ1-1
clone size: .
CDR3 protein: CSVRDTEAFF

V gene: TRBV14
J gene: TRBJ2-7
clone size: once
CDR3 protein: CASTGGGYSDEQYF

V gene: TRBV30
J gene: TRBJ2-2
clone size: .
CDR3 protein: CAWTPGQVQSGELFF

V gene: TRBV7-2
J gene: TRBJ2-7
clone size: .
CDR3 protein: CASSLTSGIEQYF

V gene: TRBV7-9
J gene: TRBJ2-3
clone size: .
CDR3 protein: CASSQDRPSTDTQYF

V gene: TRBV18
J gene: TRBJ2-7
clone size: .
CDR3 protein: CASSPPGTWEQYF

V gene: TRBV30
J gene: TRBJ2-3
clone size: .
CDR3 protein: CAWGGLAGGDTQYF

V gene: TRBV11-2
J gene: TRBJ1-5
clone size: .
CDR3 protein: CASSIDRSQPQHF

V gene: TRBV7-2
J gene: TRBJ1-4
clone size: .
CDR3 protein: CASSPTGTPTNEKLFF

V gene: TRBV25-1
J gene: TRBJ2-7
clone size: .
CDR3 protein: CASKGIAGGPLGGEQYF